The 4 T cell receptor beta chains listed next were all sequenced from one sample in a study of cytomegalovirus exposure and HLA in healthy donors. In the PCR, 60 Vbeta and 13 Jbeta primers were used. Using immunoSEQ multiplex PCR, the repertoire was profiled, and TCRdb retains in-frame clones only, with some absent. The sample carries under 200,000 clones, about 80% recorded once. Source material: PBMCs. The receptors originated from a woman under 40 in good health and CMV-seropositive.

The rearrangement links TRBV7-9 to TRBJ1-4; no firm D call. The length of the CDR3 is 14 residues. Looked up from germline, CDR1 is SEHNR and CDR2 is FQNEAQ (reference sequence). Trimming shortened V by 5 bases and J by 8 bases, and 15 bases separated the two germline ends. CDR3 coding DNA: TGTGCCAGCAGCCCGCAGAGCGGGAACGAAAAACTGTTTTTT. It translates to CASSPQSGNEKLFF.

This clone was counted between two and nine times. The CDR3 sequence: CASRKLAAVTYEQYF. The CDR3 DNA reads TGTGCCAGCCGAAAACTAGCGGCCGTTACCTACGAGCAGTACTTC. The V call is TRBV6-6, the J call TRBJ2-7; 8 bases match TRBD2. This CDR3 has 15 residues. V dropped 8 bases and J dropped 2; count of bases not matched to a gene: 11. Germline CDR1 reads MNHNY; CDR2 reads SVGAGI (reference sequence).

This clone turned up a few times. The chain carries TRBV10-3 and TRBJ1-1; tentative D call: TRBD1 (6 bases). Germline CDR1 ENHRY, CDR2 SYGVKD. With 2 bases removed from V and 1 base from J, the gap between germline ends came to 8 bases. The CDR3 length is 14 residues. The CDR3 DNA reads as TGTGCCATCAGTGAGGACAGGACGAACACTGAAGCTTTCTTT. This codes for CAISEDRTNTEAFF.

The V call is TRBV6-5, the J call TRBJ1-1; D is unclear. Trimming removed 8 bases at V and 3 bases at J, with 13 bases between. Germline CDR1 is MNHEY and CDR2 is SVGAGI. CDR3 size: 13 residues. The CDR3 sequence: CASHYVRDTEAFF. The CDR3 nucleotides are TGTGCCAGCCACTACGTCCGGGACACTGAAGCTTTCTTT.